This T cell receptor beta chain was found in a study of metastatic and nonmetastatic thyroid tumors. All patients were untreated before thyroid surgery. Findings of the study overall: Benign nodules were reported to have significantly lower TCR beta diversity than malignant thyroid tumors, in blood and tumor.

This clone is medium-sized by share. What it binds is unknown. TCRdb re-clonotyped the PCR reads via MiXCR. The sample includes about 40,000 clones, roughly a sixth of them seen just once. Looked up from germline, CDR1 is MNHNS and CDR2 is SASEGT. Trimming took 6 bases from V and 4 from J; bases not matched to a gene: 7. The CDR3 loop spans 14 amino acids. Sample: blood. This rearrangement joins TRBV6-1 to TRBJ2-7, with TRBD1 matching 9 bases. The sequence derives from a female donor with papillary thyroid cancer or a benign thyroid nodule (not recorded which). Some clones in this sample may be carry-over from other donors' samples. This CDR3 is CASRSGQGLYEQYF. DNA of the CDR3: TGTGCCAGCAGATCGGGACAGGGCCTTTACGAGCAGTACTTC.